The next 16 T cell receptor beta chains were all read from a single sample in a study of CD8 T cells in Susac syndrome. RNA amounts of roughly 0.5 to 1 ug underwent reverse transcription with random hexamers. Each CDR3 protein is one row after TCRdb ran MiXCR on the immunoSEQ multiplex PCR reads. This sample has fewer than 150,000 distinct CDR3 sequences, with 95% found just once. Sequencing used CD8+ T cells from PBMCs. The receptors originated from a human donor with Susac syndrome.

V is TRBV6-1 and J is TRBJ2-3; D not resolved. In germline, CDR1 is MNHNS, CDR2 SASEGT. The CDR3 contains 15 residues. V lost 0 bases, J lost 2 bases, and 9 bases lay in between. The CDR3 DNA reads as TGTGCCAGCAGTGAAGCGAGCTTGTTCACAGATACGCAGTATTTT. Translating it yields CASSEASLFTDTQYF.

The V and J genes are TRBV4-1 and TRBJ2-7; D might be TRBD2 (5 bases). Trimming took off 2 bases at V and 5 bases at J, with 16 bases between the two ends. Germline lookup yields CDR1 MGHRA and CDR2 YSYEKL. There are 15 residues in the CDR3. The CDR3 nucleotides read TGCGCCAGCAGCCAAATTTCTAGCAGTAGAAACGAGCAGTACTTC. Encoded protein: CASSQISSSRNEQYF.

In DNA form, the CDR3 reads TGTGCCAGCAGTTTATCGGACCTACAAGAGACCCAGTACTTC. Translated, it gives CASSLSDLQETQYF. The chain links TRBV27 to TRBJ2-5; no clear D. CDR3 length: 14 amino acids. With 0 bases removed from V and 2 bases from J, the gap between germline ends came to 7 bases. Germline-derived CDR1 and CDR2 are MNHEY and SMNVEV (reference sequence).

The chain is built from TRBV19 and TRBJ1-3; D perhaps matches TRBD1 (5 bases). This CDR3 is 14 amino acids long. Per germline, CDR1 LNHDA and CDR2 SQIVND (reference sequence). The V end lost 6 bases, the J end lost 0 bases, and 9 bases lay between the germline ends. The CDR3 region has the DNA TGTGCCAGTAGGACGACAGACTCTGGAAACACCATATATTTT. Its translation is CASRTTDSGNTIYF.

DNA of the CDR3: TGCAGCGTTGTGGAGGGGTCCTATGGCTACACCTTC. Encoded protein: CSVVEGSYGYTF. The chain employs TRBV29-1 and TRBJ1-2, with D tentatively TRBD1 (5 bases). Trimming stripped 4 bases from V and 4 bases from J, with 10 bases between. The CDR3 runs 12 residues. Germline lookup yields CDR1 SQVTM and CDR2 ANQGSEA. Full variable domain (rest looked up from reference TRBV29-1 and TRBJ1-2): SAVISQKPSRDICQRGTSLTIQCQVDSQVTMMFWYRQQPGQSLTLIATANQGSEATYESGFVIDKFPISRPNLTFSTLTVSNMSPEDSSIYLCSVVEGSYGYTFGSGTRLTVV.

CDR3 in amino acids: CATSDTIRTGELFF. CDR3 DNA: TGTGCCACCAGTGACACTATCCGGACCGGGGAGCTGTTTTTT. This chain links TRBV24-1 with TRBJ2-2; D remains ambiguous. This CDR3 has 14 amino acids. Germline V gives CDR1 KGHDR, CDR2 SFDVKD. V lost 4 bases, J lost 5 bases, and 10 bases lay in between.

The chain employs TRBV7-9 and TRBJ1-1, with D uncertain. CDR3 length equals 13 residues. Germline assignment: CDR1 SEHNR and CDR2 FQNEAQ (reference sequence). V was shortened by 7 bases and J by 0 bases, with 9 bases between the two germline ends. CDR3 sequence reads: CASTLDMNTEAFF. CDR3 coding DNA: TGTGCCAGCACCCTCGACATGAACACTGAAGCTTTCTTT.

As for this clonotype: Sequence at one end of the junction differs from germline and may be a read error. The V gene is TRBV7-7, the J gene TRBJ2-3; either TRBD1 or TRBD2 may fit D (6 bases each). Germline CDR1 reads SSHAT; CDR2 reads FNYEAQ (reference sequence). This CDR3 is built from 15 residues. The DNA for the CDR3 is TGTGCTAGCAGCTTAGGGGGAGGTCCCACAGATACGCAGTATTTT. Translated: CASSLGGGPTDTQYF.

The V and J genes are TRBV27 and TRBJ2-7, with D possibly called TRBD1 or TRBD2 (5 bases each). Per the germline V gene, CDR1 is MNHEY and CDR2 is SMNVEV (reference sequence). Trimming removed 2 bases from V and 2 bases from J, with 7 bases in between. This CDR3 is 13 amino acids long. This chain's CDR3 is CASSLGGPYEQYF. In DNA, the CDR3 is TGTGCCAGCAGTTTAGGGGGTCCCTACGAGCAGTACTTC.

The chain couples TRBV20-1 to TRBJ1-1; possible D gene TRBD1, 5 bases. The CDR3 is 12 amino acids. Germline V gene data show CDR1 as DFQATT and CDR2 as SNEGSKA (reference sequence). Trimming pared 2 bases from V and 1 base from J, leaving 5 bases between. The CDR3 coding sequence is TGCAGTGCTAGACAGGGGAACACTGAAGCTTTCTTT. Translation gives CSARQGNTEAFF.

This clonotype was counted once. This chain uses TRBV12-3 or TRBV12-4 with TRBJ2-3; 15 nucleotides line up with TRBD2. CDR3 size: 18 residues. Losses at the gene ends were 7 bases for V and 2 bases for J; bases not matched to a gene: 10. This CDR3 is CASTFGTSGRSLTDTQYF. CDR3 DNA sequence: TGTGCCAGCACTTTCGGGACTAGCGGGAGGTCGCTCACAGATACGCAGTATTTT.

V gene TRBV27 combines with J gene TRBJ1-5, with a possible D match to TRBD1 (6 bases). Trimming left V 7 bases short and J 4 bases short, with 11 bases between. Germline lookup yields CDR1 MNHEY and CDR2 SMNVEV (reference sequence). The CDR3 totals 13 residues. The CDR3 DNA reads as TGTGCCAGCACGACAGGAGGGAATCAGCCCCAGCATTTT. It is translated as CASTTGGNQPQHF.

V and J are TRBV6-2 or TRBV6-3 and TRBJ2-2; D not certain. The CDR3 length is 16 residues. Between the trimmed V and J ends, which lost 5 bases and 0 bases, there was a span of 13 bases. Per the germline V gene, CDR1 is MNHEY and CDR2 is SVGEGT. Here the CDR3 DNA reads TGTGCCAGCAGTGGTCGGAGTCAACCGAACACCGGGGAGCTGTTTTTT. It yields the protein CASSGRSQPNTGELFF.

The chain combines TRBV5-1 with TRBJ2-7, with D tentatively TRBD2 (5 bases). Germline lookup yields CDR1 SGHRS and CDR2 YFSETQ. V lost 0 bases, J lost 0 bases, and 16 bases lay in between. The CDR3 has 17 amino acids. CDR3 DNA: TGCGCCAGCAGCTTGGAGACTTTGGCGGGCTTCTCCTACGAGCAGTACTTC. Its protein product is CASSLETLAGFSYEQYF.

The V call is TRBV28, the J call TRBJ2-7; the D gene could be TRBD1 or TRBD2 (5 bases each). Germline V gene sequence: CDR1 MDHEN, CDR2 SYDVKM. Trimming removed 5 bases from V and 2 bases from J, with 16 bases in between. The CDR3 is 15 residues long. CDR3 amino acids: CASSHNRDPAYEQYF. In DNA, the CDR3 is TGTGCCAGCAGTCATAACCGGGACCCCGCCTACGAGCAGTACTTC.

This chain links TRBV20-1 with TRBJ2-1, with TRBD2 identical over 7 bases. The CDR3 sequence is 15 residues long. Germline V lookup: CDR1 DFQATT, CDR2 SNEGSKA (reference sequence). Trimming took 4 bases from V and 2 from J; bases not matched to a gene: 8. CDR3 in DNA: TGCAGTGCTACGACGGCGGGAGAACCCTACAATGAGCAGTTCTTC. Amino acids: CSATTAGEPYNEQFF.